The source of this T cell receptor beta chain is a study of control samples from healthy donors and cancer patients. The method was immunoSEQ multiplex PCR; TCRdb's version includes in-frame clones alone and lacks a portion of them. This table holds 120,000 to 150,000 clones, about 90% found once. V gave up 6 bases and J gave up 1 base, with 18 bases separating them. There are 16 residues in the CDR3. Looked up from germline, CDR1 is SGHTA and CDR2 is FQGNSA. The chain has TRBV7-2 and TRBJ1-1, with D possibly being TRBD1 (5 bases). Sample: blood. The TCR sequence derives from a man aged 25 to 40 in good health. The CDR3 coding sequence is TGTGCCAGCAGATACCGGGACCCCCTAGGGAACACTGAAGCTTTCTTT. Encoded protein: CASRYRDPLGNTEAFF. The variable domain in full, completed from reference TRBV7-2 and TRBJ1-1, reads GAGVSQSPSNKVTEKGKDVELRCDPISGHTALYWYRQSLGQGLEFLIYFQGNSAPDKSGLPSDRFSAERTGGSVSTLTIQRTQQEDSAVYLCASRYRDPLGNTEAFFGQGTRLTVV.